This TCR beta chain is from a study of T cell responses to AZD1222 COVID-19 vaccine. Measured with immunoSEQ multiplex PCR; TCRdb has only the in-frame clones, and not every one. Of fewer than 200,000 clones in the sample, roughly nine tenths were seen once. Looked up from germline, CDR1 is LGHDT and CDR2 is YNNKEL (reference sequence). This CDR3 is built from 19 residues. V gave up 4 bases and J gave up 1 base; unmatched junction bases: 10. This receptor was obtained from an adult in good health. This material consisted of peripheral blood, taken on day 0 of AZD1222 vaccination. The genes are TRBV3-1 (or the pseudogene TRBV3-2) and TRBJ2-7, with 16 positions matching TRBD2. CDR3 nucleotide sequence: TGTGCCAGCAGCCGGTCCGGGACTAGCGGGAGGGAGGGGTCCTACGAGCAGTACTTC. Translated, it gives CASSRSGTSGREGSYEQYF.